The present entry profiles one TCR beta chain with its context. Its antigen is still unknown. Germline V gives CDR1 SQVTM, CDR2 ANQGSEA. The V and J ends lost 6 bases and 13 bases respectively, with 25 bases between them. CDR3 length: 14 residues. This sample's RNA came from whole unsorted tissue. More than 3 cm separated this lung sample from the edge of the tumor. This entry is derived from a study of tumor and adjacent non-tumor tissue in lung cancer. Study-wide points: Compared with tumor, normal lung showed significantly lower TCR diversity.

The library came from three nested PCR rounds adapted from ARM-PCR protocols. TCRdb itself ran the multiplex PCR reads through MiXCR, one entry per CDR3 protein. The repertoire holds 60,000 or so distinct CDR3 sequences, with more than 55% as singletons. The TCR sequence derives from a man between 65 and 85 years old with non-small cell lung cancer. V usage is TRBV29-1 and J usage is TRBJ2-4, with D perhaps being TRBD1 or TRBD2 (5 bases each). Material for sequencing was distant non-tumor lung tissue. CDR3 sequence: CSVTGAGAKSIQYF. The CDR3 DNA follows: TGCAGCGTGACTGGGGCCGGGGCCAAAAGCATCCAGTACTTC. The variable domain in full, with the rest retrieved from reference TRBV29-1 and TRBJ2-4, is SAVISQKPSRDICQRGTSLTIQCQVDSQVTMMFWYRQQPGQSLTLIATANQGSEATYESGFVIDKFPISRPNLTFSTLTVSNMSPEDSSIYLCSVTGAGAKSIQYFGAGTRLSVL.